These 12 T cell receptor beta chains originate from one sample sequenced in a study of regulatory T cells in long-lasting Graves disease. The time point here: newly diagnosed GD, antithyroid drugs for less than 3 months. Scientists built the TCR library using RNA that was extracted from PBMCs. CDR3-region Arm-PCR and iRepertoire HTBI primers produced the TCR beta libraries. TCRdb re-derived calls from the multiplex PCR reads in MiXCR, one entry per CDR3 protein. The sample carries hundreds of thousands of distinct CDR3 sequences, roughly 15% recorded once. This sample also belongs to another study, concerning T cells in Graves' hyperthyroidism and ophthalmopathy.

Sequenced here: peripheral blood mononuclear cells (PBMCs), sampled at new diagnosis, from a patient treated with antithyroid drugs. The receptors were sampled from a woman aged 25-40 years with Graves disease.

The chain is built from TRBV20-1 and TRBJ2-2; perhaps TRBD1 as D (7 bases). V was shortened by 0 bases and J by 3 bases, with 17 bases between the two germline ends. Germline V CDR1 and CDR2: DFQATT, SNEGSKA (reference sequence). The CDR3 loop spans 17 amino acids. CDR3 DNA: TGCAGTGCTAGAGATTATAGGACAGGAGGGGACACCGGGGAGCTGTTTTTT. Its protein is CSARDYRTGGDTGELFF.

The V call is TRBV5-6, the J call TRBJ2-7; 7 nucleotides match TRBD1. This CDR3 has 15 amino acids. The J segment lost 0 bases and the V segment lost 3 bases, leaving 6 bases of the junction unmatched. Germline V lookup: CDR1 SGHDT, CDR2 YYEEEE. CDR3 DNA sequence: TGTGCCAGCAGCTGGGACAGAATAAACTCCTACGAGCAGTACTTC. It translates to CASSWDRINSYEQYF.

V and J are TRBV20-1 and TRBJ2-1; D unclear. Germline V lookup: CDR1 DFQATT, CDR2 SNEGSKA (reference sequence). This CDR3 contains 11 residues. V dropped 0 bases and J dropped 10 bases, with 7 bases sitting between them. CDR3 nucleotides: TGCAGTGCTAGAGATCTCGAAGAGCAGTTCTTC. Translated: CSARDLEEQFF.

A remark on this clonotype: A much larger clone differs by one base, so this may be a read error. The V gene is TRBV7-9, the J gene TRBJ2-1; D not resolved. CDR3 size: 13 residues. Per germline, CDR1 SEHNR and CDR2 FQNEAQ (reference sequence). The CDR3 region has the DNA TGTGCCAGCAGCTTAGTCGCTATCGATGAGCAGCTCTTC. It yields the protein CASSLVAIDEQLF. The variable domain in full, with the rest retrieved from reference TRBV7-9 and TRBJ2-1, is DTGVSQNPRHKITKRGQNVTFRCDPISEHNRLYWYRQTLGQGPEFLTYFQNEAQLEKSRLLSDRFSAERPKGSFSTLEIQRTEQGDSAMYLCASSLVAIDEQLFGPGTRLTVL.

This clonotype was recorded once. The J gene is TRBJ2-1, the V gene TRBV3-1; 13 bases line up with TRBD2. The CDR3 is 16 residues long. Germline loops: CDR1 LGHDT, CDR2 YNNKEL (reference sequence). The junction had 5 bases not matched to a gene; V was cut back by 4 bases and J by 5 bases. The chain's CDR3 is CASSLLGLAGNNEQFF. The CDR3 DNA is TGTGCCAGCAGCCTTCTGGGACTAGCGGGAAACAATGAGCAGTTCTTC.

CDR3 DNA sequence: TGTGCCAGTAGTATGGGGCCAGGGGAAAGGGGCAATCAGCCCCAGCATTTT. Translation: CASSMGPGERGNQPQHF. V and J are TRBV19 and TRBJ1-5, with D possibly being TRBD1 (6 bases). V gave up 3 bases and J gave up 2 bases, with 17 bases separating them. CDR3 length: 17 residues. Germline CDR1 reads LNHDA; CDR2 reads SQIVND (reference sequence).

On this clonotype itself: The junction departs from the called germline gene at one end, perhaps through a read error. This chain links TRBV5-1 with TRBJ1-2; D not resolved. CDR3 length: 16 residues. Germline V gene lookup returns CDR1 SGHRS and CDR2 YFSETQ. The CDR3 spells CASSLSGSPANYGCTF. The CDR3 coding sequence is TGCGCCAGCAGCTTGTCGGGTTCCCCCGCTAACTATGGCTGCACCTTC.

The sample holds a few counts of this clonotype. The chain combines TRBV27 with TRBJ2-7; D not certain. The V and J ends lost 2 bases and 1 base respectively, with 18 bases between them. This CDR3 is 17 amino acids long. Germline V gene sequence: CDR1 MNHEY, CDR2 SMNVEV (reference sequence). CDR3 in amino acids: CASSLKFGAPSSYEQYF. CDR3 DNA: TGTGCCAGCAGTTTAAAATTTGGCGCACCATCTTCCTACGAGCAGTACTTC.

This clonotype was observed at least ten times. V usage is TRBV28 and J usage is TRBJ2-7; tentatively, D is TRBD2 (6 bases). There are 16 residues in the CDR3. Germline CDR1 is MDHEN and CDR2 is SYDVKM. V lost 3 bases to trimming and J lost 2 bases, with 17 bases between them. The CDR3 sequence: CASSFLPGVGTYEQYF. The CDR3 coding sequence is TGTGCCAGCAGTTTTCTCCCGGGGGTAGGGACCTACGAGCAGTACTTC.

This clonotype was seen ten or more times. This chain links TRBV10-3 with TRBJ1-1, with D possibly TRBD1 on 5 matching bases. Trimming took off 4 bases at V and 3 bases at J, with 15 bases between the two ends. This CDR3 is built from 15 residues. Germline V gene lookup returns CDR1 ENHRY and CDR2 SYGVKD. The CDR3 protein is CAISAGEGLDTEAFF. The CDR3 DNA reads TGTGCCATCAGTGCGGGGGAGGGGTTGGACACTGAAGCTTTCTTT.

This clonotype was detected ten times or more. The chain is built from TRBV28 and TRBJ2-6; D is undetermined. Trimming removed 2 bases from V and 3 bases from J, with 2 bases in between. CDR1 is MDHEN and CDR2 is SYDVKM in the germline V gene. The CDR3 sequence is 13 residues long. The CDR3 DNA follows: TGTGCCAGCAGTTTAGTTGGGGCCAACGTCCTGACTTTC. This codes for CASSLVGANVLTF.

This clonotype showed up many times. This chain links TRBV28 with TRBJ2-1; TRBD2 is a possible D gene (6 bases). Germline CDR1 is MDHEN and CDR2 is SYDVKM. The CDR3 totals 15 residues. V lost 3 bases to trimming and J lost 10 bases, with 19 bases between them. The CDR3 DNA sequence: TGTGCCAGCAGTTTCCTGGGACCCCGGGGGAAGGAGCAGTTCTTC. This encodes CASSFLGPRGKEQFF. Together with reference TRBV28 and TRBJ2-1, the CDR3 gives the full variable domain: DVKVTQSSRYLVKRTGEKVFLECVQDMDHENMFWYRQDPGLGLRLIYFSYDVKMKEKGDIPEGYSVSREKKERFSLILESASTNQTSMYLCASSFLGPRGKEQFFGPGTRLTVL.